These T cell receptor beta chains were read from a single sample in a study of shared clonotypes between healthy human individuals. The repertoire was sequenced with immunoSEQ multiplex PCR; TCRdb's copy has only in-frame clones and lacks some. The profile shows roughly 2.1 million clones, approximately 94% of them singletons. The sequenced sample was naive CD8+ T cells from PBMCs. These receptors originate from a man aged 18 to 35 in good health. Some clones in this sample may be carry-over from other donors' samples. The CDR3 runs from the conserved cysteine through the conserved F or W. Fields, in order: V gene, clone size, J gene, D gene, CDR3 DNA, CDR3 protein. The D gene is left open where the match is weak. Clone sizes are given selectively: once, few, many, or a class where the clone is expanded.

TRBV7-9,-,TRBJ2-1,TRBD2,TGTGCCAGCAGCTTACCTAGCGGGAGAGAGGTTCCCGATGAGCAGTTCTTC,CASSLPSGREVPDEQFF
TRBV27,-,TRBJ2-3,-,TGTGCCAGCAAAAGGGGAGGACCTCCGAAAACAGATACGCAGTATTTT,CASKRGGPPKTDTQYF
TRBV10-3,-,TRBJ2-1,TRBD2,TGTGCCATCAGTGATGGCGGGAGCAATGAGCAGTTCTTC,CAISDGGSNEQFF
TRBV13,-,TRBJ1-1,TRBD1,TGTGCCAGCAGCCCCCGGGGGACAGGGGGCCGCACTGAAGCTTTCTTT,CASSPRGTGGRTEAFF
TRBV6-1,once,TRBJ2-1,-,TGTGCCAGCAGTGAAAATACGGGGGCAGCCTGGTACAATGAGCAGTTCTTC,CASSENTGAAWYNEQFF
TRBV19,once,TRBJ2-1,TRBD2,TGTGCCAGTGATAGCGGGAGGGCCTACGATGAGCAGTTCTTC,CASDSGRAYDEQFF
TRBV7-9,-,TRBJ2-3,-,TGTGCCAGCAGCATTGGACGGGTGCGGGCAGCCAAGGATAGCGATACGCAGTATTTT,CASSIGRVRAAKDSDTQYF
TRBV2,-,TRBJ1-2,-,TGTGCCAGCAGTGAAGGAGGCAGGGTATCTAACTATGGCTACACCTTC,CASSEGGRVSNYGYTF
TRBV7-9,-,TRBJ2-7,-,TGTGCCAGCAGCCGGGGACACCCCTCCTACGAGCAGTACTTC,CASSRGHPSYEQYF
TRBV7-9,-,TRBJ2-3,-,TGTGCCACGGGGGCCGATCACTCTAGCACAGATACGCAGTATTTT,CATGADHSSTDTQYF
TRBV19,-,TRBJ1-2,TRBD1,TGTGCCAGTAACGGAGGGGGCTCAGGCTATGGCTACACCTTC,CASNGGGSGYGYTF
TRBV30,-,TRBJ1-2,-,TGTGCCTGGAGTATACCCCAGGGTCGAGGTTACACCTTC,CAWSIPQGRGYTF
TRBV2,-,TRBJ2-1,TRBD1,TGTGCCAGCAGCGCGACAGGGGTTAAGTACAATGAGCAGTTCTTC,CASSATGVKYNEQFF
TRBV5-5,-,TRBJ2-7,TRBD1,TGTGCCAGCAGCTTGGTTCGGACAGGGTTGAACGAGCAGTACTTC,CASSLVRTGLNEQYF
TRBV28,-,TRBJ2-7,-,TGTGCCAGCAGTCGCCCGAGCGGGTACTCCTACGAGCAGTACTTC,CASSRPSGYSYEQYF
TRBV9,-,TRBJ2-1,-,TGTGCCAGCAGCGTAGATCTACCTCGCGAGCAGTTCTTC,CASSVDLPREQFF
TRBV6-5,-,TRBJ2-5,-,TGTGCCAGCAGTTACTCGGAGGGAGGCGAGACCCAGTACTTC,CASSYSEGGETQYF
TRBV6-6,-,TRBJ2-1,TRBD2,TGTGCCAGCAGTTTATACTTAGCGGGGGACTACAATGAGCAGTTCTTC,CASSLYLAGDYNEQFF
TRBV9,-,TRBJ2-7,-,TGTGCCAGCAGCCCGGGATCGACCTACGAGCAGTACTTC,CASSPGSTYEQYF
TRBV2,-,TRBJ1-1,-,TGTGCCAGCACAGGGCGGAAGAACACTGAAGCTTTCTTT,CASTGRKNTEAFF
TRBV7-9,-,TRBJ1-6,-,TGTGCCAGCAGCCCCGATCGCAATTCACCCCTCCACTTT,CASSPDRNSPLHF
TRBV10-1,once,TRBJ2-5,-,TGCGCCCCTGGGCCACCGGGGGCCCAGTACTTC,CAPGPPGAQYF
TRBV28,-,TRBJ2-7,TRBD1,TGTGCCAGCAAACAGGACAGGGCAACACTCTCCTACGAGCAGTACTTC,CASKQDRATLSYEQYF
TRBV19,-,TRBJ2-7,-,TGTGCCAGTAGTATAGCCCATCAGAGGCCCTACGAGCAGTACTTC,CASSIAHQRPYEQYF
TRBV14,-,TRBJ2-5,-,TGTGCCAGCAGCCGGCCATTTCTCGGAGAGGGGGAGACCCAGTACTTC,CASSRPFLGEGETQYF
TRBV7-9,-,TRBJ1-2,-,TGTGCCAGCAGCTGGGGGGGTTATGGCTACACCTTC,CASSWGGYGYTF
TRBV28,-,TRBJ2-3,TRBD2,TGTGCCAGCAGTTACCGACTAGCGGGAGGTTTATCCCCCCCAGATACGCAGTATTTT,CASSYRLAGGLSPPDTQYF
TRBV30,-,TRBJ2-7,-,TGTGCCTGGAGTATGGACACCGCCTACGAGCAGTACTTC,CAWSMDTAYEQYF
TRBV19,-,TRBJ1-1,TRBD1,TGTGCCAGTAGTATGAGTAGGACAGGGGTCACTGAAGCTTTCTTT,CASSMSRTGVTEAFF
TRBV7-9,-,TRBJ2-5,TRBD1,TGTGCCAGCAGCTCCGTCCCGGGACAGCGGATAGAGACCCAGTACTTC,CASSSVPGQRIETQYF
TRBV7-9,-,TRBJ2-1,TRBD2,TGTGCCAGCAGCTGGACTAGCGGGAGCGAATGGGGTGAGCAGTTCTTC,CASSWTSGSEWGEQFF
TRBV14,-,TRBJ2-1,TRBD2,TGTGCCAGCAGCCAAAGGCCCCCGACTAGCGGAAAGAATGAGCAGTTCTTC,CASSQRPPTSGKNEQFF
TRBV19,-,TRBJ2-3,-,TGTGCCAGTAGTATAGGACCAGAGCCCACAGATACGCAGTATTTT,CASSIGPEPTDTQYF
TRBV13,-,TRBJ2-1,TRBD2,TGTGCCAGCAGCTCCAAGCGGGAGAAAGGAGTCGATGAGCAGTTCTTC,CASSSKREKGVDEQFF
TRBV6-5,-,TRBJ2-1,-,TGTGCCAGCAGTCTATTATCTCGGTCCTACAATGAGCAGTTCTTC,CASSLLSRSYNEQFF
TRBV7-9,-,TRBJ2-4,-,TGTGCCAGCAGCTCCGCCGGGCGGCCTAGTAATCCTCAGTACTTC,CASSSAGRPSNPQYF
TRBV28,-,TRBJ1-1,-,TGTGCCAGCAGCGCAGGGTACTCGAACACTGAAGCTTTCTTT,CASSAGYSNTEAFF
TRBV25-1,once,TRBJ2-7,-,TGTGCCAGCAGTGTACTCTTGGGCCACGAGCAGTACTTC,CASSVLLGHEQYF
TRBV11-2,-,TRBJ2-7,TRBD1,TGTGCCAGCAGCTATTGGACAGGGCAAACCTACGAGCAGTACTTC,CASSYWTGQTYEQYF
TRBV10-3,-,TRBJ2-7,-,TGTGCCACCGGGTTTGGGGGGTCCTCCTACGAGCAGTACTTC,CATGFGGSSYEQYF
TRBV7-9,-,TRBJ1-5,-,TGTGCCAGCAGCCTGATTGGGGAATTCCAGCATTTT,CASSLIGEFQHF
TRBV7-2,-,TRBJ2-3,-,TGTGCCAGCAGCTTATTTAGTACAGATACGCAGTATTTT,CASSLFSTDTQYF
TRBV4-1,once,TRBJ2-7,-,TGCGCCAGCAGCCAAGTCGCCGGTCCCGCCCCCGACTACGAGCAGTACTTC,CASSQVAGPAPDYEQYF
TRBV9,-,TRBJ1-1,TRBD1,TGTGCCAGCAGCGTGTCGGACAGGTTGTCTGAAGCTTTCTTT,CASSVSDRLSEAFF
TRBV9,few,TRBJ2-7,TRBD1,TGTGCCAGCAGCGAGGGGACAGGGACCTACGAGCAGTACTTC,CASSEGTGTYEQYF
TRBV5-6,-,TRBJ2-7,TRBD2,TGTGCCAGCCAGGCGGGACTAGACGGCTACGAGCAGTACTTC,CASQAGLDGYEQYF
TRBV4-3,-,TRBJ2-1,TRBD2,TGCGCCAGCAGCCAAGATACTAGCGGAATCCACAATGAGCAGTTCTTC,CASSQDTSGIHNEQFF
TRBV4-1,-,TRBJ2-5,-,TGCGCCAGCAGCCACCGACAGAATCAAGAGACCCAGTACTTC,CASSHRQNQETQYF
TRBV9,-,TRBJ2-3,-,TGTGCCAGCAGCGTAGAGGCTAGCACAGATACGCAGTATTTT,CASSVEASTDTQYF
TRBV29-1,-,TRBJ2-2,TRBD1,TGCAGCGTTGAAGGACAGGGGGCGACCGGGGAGCTGTTTTTT,CSVEGQGATGELFF
TRBV2,-,TRBJ2-5,TRBD1,TGTGCCAGCAGGACAGGGTTCGGCCAAGAGACCCAGTACTTC,CASRTGFGQETQYF
TRBV11-2,-,TRBJ1-1,-,TGTGCCAGCAGCTTAGATGGGGACACTGAAGCTTTCTTT,CASSLDGDTEAFF
TRBV6-5,-,TRBJ1-6,-,TGTGCCAGCAGTTACGGGGATAATTCACCCCTCCACTTT,CASSYGDNSPLHF
TRBV11-2,-,TRBJ2-1,-,TGTGCCAGCAGCTTAGAAGGCAGGGTCTACAATGAGCAGTTCTTC,CASSLEGRVYNEQFF
TRBV2,-,TRBJ2-2,TRBD2,TGTGCCAGTGGGACTAGCGCCACAGCCCCGAACACCGGGGAGCTGTTTTTT,CASGTSATAPNTGELFF
TRBV11-2,-,TRBJ1-4,-,TGTGCCAGCAGCCCGTCGGCCGACCTGTTTTTT,CASSPSADLFF
TRBV28,-,TRBJ2-3,TRBD2,TGTGCCAGCAGTTCCTCGCATTACCCCTCTACCCGGACTAGCGGCACAGATACGCAGTATTTT,CASSSSHYPSTRTSGTDTQYF
TRBV27,once,TRBJ2-4,TRBD2,TGTGCCAGCAGTAATCGAGCGGGAGGAAGGGAAAACATTCAGTACTTC,CASSNRAGGRENIQYF
TRBV4-1,-,TRBJ2-7,TRBD2,TGCGCCAGCAGCCTTTCTGGGGCTAGCGGGAGCTACGAGCAGTACTTC,CASSLSGASGSYEQYF
TRBV7-9,once,TRBJ2-3,-,TGTGCCAGCAGCCTACTGGGGGGCACAGATACGCAGTATTTT,CASSLLGGTDTQYF